These 5 T cell receptor beta chains were all obtained from the same sample, sequenced in a study of CD8+CD57+ T cells in acquired aplastic anemia. Those patients picked for sequencing had displayed CD8+CD57+ cell expansion on flow cytometry. Investigators profiled TCR beta VDJ and CDR3 from genomic DNA template. TCRdb called the reads again in MiXCR, with one record for every CDR3 protein. There are over 150,000 distinct CDR3 sequences in the sample; less than 65% occur only once, and more than 40% lies in the top ten. The source material was sorted CD4+, CD8+, or CD8+CD57+ T cells (not recorded which) from PBMCs. These receptors all stem from a human donor with aplastic anemia.

The chain combines TRBV19 with TRBJ2-2; 9 bases align to TRBD2. The length of the CDR3 is 15 residues. The V and J ends lost 9 bases and 6 bases, in that order; junction bases with no gene match: 11. CDR1 and CDR2 from the germline V gene are LNHDA and SQIVND (reference sequence). The DNA of the CDR3 is TGTGCCAGCCGAACGCTAGCGGGATCGGCCGGGGAGCTGTTTTTT. Translated, it gives CASRTLAGSAGELFF.

This clonotype was detected once. The rearrangement uses TRBV24-1 and TRBJ1-5; D is possibly TRBD1 (6 bases). The CDR3 extends over 13 amino acids. Germline lookup yields CDR1 KGHDR and CDR2 SFDVKD. The V gene lost 6 bases and the J gene lost 13 bases, with 18 bases spanning the gap. CDR3 loop: CATSSLPGEQQHF. The DNA of the CDR3 is TGTGCCACCAGTTCACTCCCAGGGGAGCAACAGCATTTT.

Note on this clonotype: A much bigger clone sits one base away, suggesting this may be a read error. The chain combines TRBV2 with TRBJ1-4, with unresolved D. CDR1 is SNHLY and CDR2 is FYNNEI in the germline V gene. The CDR3 is made up of 15 amino acids. This CDR3 reads CAGSEWPAADEKLFF. Written as DNA, the CDR3 is TGTGCCGGCAGTGAATGGCCCGCGGCGGACGAAAAACTGTTTTTT.

CDR3 sequence reads: CASSIVGRFNEQFF. The DNA for the CDR3 is TGTGCCAGTAGTATAGTGGGGAGATTTAATGAGCAGTTCTTC. This chain joins TRBV19 and TRBJ2-1, with D perhaps TRBD2 (5 bases). Germline values: CDR1 LNHDA, CDR2 SQIVND (reference sequence). Trimming pared 1 base from V and 7 bases from J, leaving 11 bases between. The CDR3 runs 14 residues.

Many counts were recorded for this clonotype. V is TRBV13 and J is TRBJ1-1, with unresolved D. The CDR3 runs 12 residues. CDR1 PRHDT and CDR2 FYEKMQ come from the germline V gene (reference sequence). V lost 0 bases and J 1 base, leaving 0 bases between the germline ends. CDR3 coding DNA: TGTGCCAGCAGCTTAGGGAACACTGAAGCTTTCTTT. Protein product: CASSLGNTEAFF.